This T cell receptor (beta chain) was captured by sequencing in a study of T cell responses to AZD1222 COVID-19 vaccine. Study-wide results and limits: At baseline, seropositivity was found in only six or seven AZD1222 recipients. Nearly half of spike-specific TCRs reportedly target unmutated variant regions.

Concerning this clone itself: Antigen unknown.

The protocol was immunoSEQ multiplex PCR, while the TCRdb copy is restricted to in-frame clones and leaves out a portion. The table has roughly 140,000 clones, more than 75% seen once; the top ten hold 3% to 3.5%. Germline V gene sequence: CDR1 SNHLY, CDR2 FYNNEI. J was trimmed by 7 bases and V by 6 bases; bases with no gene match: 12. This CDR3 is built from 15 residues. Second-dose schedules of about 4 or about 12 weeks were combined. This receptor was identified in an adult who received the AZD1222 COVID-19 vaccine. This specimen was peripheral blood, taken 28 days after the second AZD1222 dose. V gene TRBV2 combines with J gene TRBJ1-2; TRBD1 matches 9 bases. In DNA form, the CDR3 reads TGTGCCAGCAGGGGAAGGGGACAGGGTGACTCTGGCTACACCTTC. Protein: CASRGRGQGDSGYTF.